Listed here is a single T cell receptor (beta chain). The antigen is undetermined. The data were taken from a study of cytomegalovirus exposure and HLA in healthy donors. Study as a whole: Early on, a data release was issued that held some 85 million unique TCRs from HLA-typed donors.

General study results and limits: The classifier, whose performance was assessed in both the original and validation cohorts, reportedly diagnosed cytomegalovirus status with high specificity and sensitivity.

The study ran its PCR with 60 Vbeta and 13 Jbeta primers. Repertoires were generated with immunoSEQ multiplex PCR, while TCRdb's copy carries only in-frame clones and drops some. This table holds 120,000 to 150,000 clones, 68% found once. The CDR3 runs 12 residues. Trimming removed 3 bases at V and 12 bases at J, with 12 bases between. Germline-derived CDR1 and CDR2 are SEHNR and FQNEAQ (reference sequence). The chain recombines TRBV7-9 with TRBJ1-5, with unresolved D. Sequences were obtained from PBMCs. The TCR was taken from a man in his sixties in good health and CMV-seronegative. CDR3 sequence reads: CASSFFGDSQHF. The CDR3 nucleotides read TGTGCCAGCAGCTTTTTCGGGGATAGCCAGCATTTT.